Each of the 16 T cell receptor beta chains below was sequenced from the same sample in a study of blood T cell repertoires in COVID-19. Measured with immunoSEQ multiplex PCR; TCRdb has only the in-frame clones, and not every one. The table has about 74,000 clones, around 88% seen once. Sequenced sample: peripheral blood. The receptors shown here come from a woman older than 75 with acute or convalescent COVID-19.

This chain links TRBV7-8 with TRBJ1-3; the match to TRBD1 covers 9 bases. This CDR3 has 15 residues. Germline-derived CDR1 and CDR2 are SGHVS and FQNEAQ. V trimming: 8 bases; J trimming: 0 bases; junction bases outside the gene matches: 5. The CDR3 protein is CASGQGMYSGNTIYF. The CDR3 bases are TGTGCCAGCGGACAGGGGATGTACTCTGGAAACACCATATATTTT.

The chain couples TRBV7-2 to TRBJ1-5; D gene unclear. V was cut by 2 bases and J by 4 bases, with 6 bases left in between. The CDR3 runs 13 residues. Germline values: CDR1 SGHTA, CDR2 FQGNSA. In nucleotides, the CDR3 is TGTGCCAGCAGCTTAATAGATAATCAGCCCCAGCATTTT. The encoded protein is CASSLIDNQPQHF.

This chain joins TRBV5-1 and TRBJ2-1; 7 bases align to TRBD1. The CDR3 extends over 16 amino acids. Germline V gene sequence: CDR1 SGHRS, CDR2 YFSETQ. Unmatched junction bases numbered 7, after V lost 0 bases and J lost 4 bases. This CDR3 reads CASSLGRQGPYNEQFF. CDR3 sequence (DNA): TGCGCCAGCAGCTTGGGTAGACAGGGACCATACAATGAGCAGTTCTTC.

V gene TRBV13 combines with J gene TRBJ1-4, with TRBD1 matching over 8 bases. V dropped 4 bases and J dropped 0; count of bases not matched to a gene: 13. The CDR3 sequence is 19 residues long. Germline V lookup: CDR1 PRHDT, CDR2 FYEKMQ (reference sequence). CDR3 nucleotides: TGTGCCAGCAGCTCCCAACGGGACAGGACCCATGCAACTAATGAAAAACTGTTTTTT. The encoded protein is CASSSQRDRTHATNEKLFF.

This clone was picked up a small number of times. V and J are TRBV5-1 and TRBJ2-5, with D perhaps matching TRBD2 (6 bases). The CDR3 consists of 14 residues. V was trimmed by 7 bases and J by 1 base, leaving 14 bases between them. Germline V gene sequence: CDR1 SGHRS, CDR2 YFSETQ. DNA of the CDR3: TGCGCCAGCTGGCCGCTAGCGAGCCAAGAGACCCAGTACTTC. Translating it yields CASWPLASQETQYF.

The chain combines TRBV5-1 with TRBJ2-1; a weak D match, TRBD2 (6 bases). The V gene's germline CDR1 is SGHRS and CDR2 YFSETQ. V was shortened by 3 bases and J by 6 bases, with 10 bases between the two germline ends. The CDR3 spans 13 residues. This CDR3 is CASSSLTSNEQFF. The CDR3 DNA reads as TGCGCCAGCAGCTCTTTGACTAGCAATGAGCAGTTCTTC.

The chain recombines TRBV25-1 with TRBJ2-6, with D possibly being TRBD2 (5 bases). V lost 7 bases and J lost 2, with 9 bases in between. Germline V gives CDR1 MGHDK, CDR2 SYGVNS. The CDR3 is 14 amino acids. The CDR3 sequence is CASTRGAGANVLTF. CDR3 nucleotides: TGTGCCAGCACCCGGGGAGCTGGGGCCAACGTCCTGACTTTC. Together with reference TRBV25-1 and TRBJ2-6, the CDR3 gives the full variable domain: EADIYQTPRYLVIGTGKKITLECSQTMGHDKMYWYQQDPGMELHLIHYSYGVNSTEKGDLSSESTVSRIRTEHFPLTLESARPSHTSQYLCASTRGAGANVLTFGAGSRLTVL.

The rearrangement uses TRBV13 and TRBJ2-7; 8 bases are a match to TRBD1. The CDR3 covers 14 residues. CDR1 PRHDT and CDR2 FYEKMQ come from the germline V gene (reference sequence). The J segment lost 2 bases and the V segment lost 5 bases, leaving 5 bases of the junction unmatched. The CDR3 protein is CASSRGQGTYEQYF. The CDR3 region has the DNA TGTGCCAGCAGCCGAGGACAGGGCACCTACGAGCAGTACTTC.

The V gene is TRBV19, the J gene TRBJ2-5; tentative D call: TRBD1 (7 bases). V lost 3 bases and J 5 bases, leaving 19 bases between the germline ends. Germline CDR1 reads LNHDA; CDR2 reads SQIVND (reference sequence). The CDR3 covers 16 residues. The CDR3 DNA reads as TGTGCCAGTAGTATTGGAGGGGGCCTGGTTGTGGAGACCCAGTACTTC. It specifies CASSIGGGLVVETQYF.

This chain uses TRBV21-1 with TRBJ2-1; the table's D call, TRBD1, has no DNA check behind it. TRBV21-1 is a pseudogene locus. The CDR3 consists of 14 residues. The CDR3 DNA reads as TGTGCCAGCAGCCCCCCGAACAGGAAACTTGAGCAGTTCTTC. This translates into CASSPPNRKLEQFF.

This clone was counted only a few times. For the CDR3, the DNA is TGTGCCTGGACCGGACAGGGCCGGCGACCTTACGAGCAGTACTTC. This gives the protein CAWTGQGRRPYEQYF. V gene TRBV30 combines with J gene TRBJ2-7; 8 bases are shared with TRBD1. Germline loops: CDR1 GTSNPN, CDR2 SVGIG (reference sequence). This CDR3 is built from 15 residues. V lost 4 bases, J lost 4 bases, and 12 bases stayed unmatched.

The J gene is TRBJ1-5, the V gene TRBV18, with a possible D match to TRBD1 (6 bases). V was pared by 6 bases and J by 1 base, with 19 bases between. CDR1 is KGHSH and CDR2 is LQKENI in the germline V gene. The CDR3 is 17 residues long. Here the CDR3 DNA reads TGTGCCAGCTCTCAAGCGGGGCCAGGACAGAGCAATCAGCCCCAGCATTTT. This gives the protein CASSQAGPGQSNQPQHF.

This chain uses TRBV7-2 with TRBJ2-1; the D gene is possibly TRBD2 (6 bases). The V gene's germline CDR1 is SGHTA and CDR2 FQGNSA. The CDR3 has 13 amino acids. The V end was cut by 5 bases, the J end by 10 bases, with 15 bases between. CDR3 sequence reads: CASSLMRGREQFF. In nucleotides, the CDR3 is TGTGCCAGCAGCCTAATGCGGGGAAGGGAGCAGTTCTTC.

A remark on this clone: Additional DNA sequences in this sample encode the identical CDR3. V is TRBV19 and J is TRBJ1-5; a weak D match, TRBD1 (5 bases). V was cut by 4 bases and J by 7 bases, with 17 bases left in between. Germline V gene data show CDR1 as LNHDA and CDR2 as SQIVND (reference sequence). CDR3 length: 15 residues. CDR3 loop: CASSTQGGGGQPQHF. CDR3 sequence (DNA): TGTGCCAGTAGTACTCAGGGTGGGGGGGGGCAGCCCCAGCATTTT.

The rearrangement links TRBV5-1 to TRBJ2-2, with TRBD2 identical over 11 bases. CDR1 and CDR2 (germline): SGHRS, YFSETQ. The V segment lost 0 bases and the J segment 4 bases; nucleotides outside the gene matches: 2. The CDR3 extends over 16 amino acids. Here the CDR3 reads CASSLAGTSGTGELFF. The CDR3 coding sequence is TGCGCCAGCAGCTTGGCCGGGACTAGCGGCACCGGGGAGCTGTTTTTT.

The chain carries TRBV6-5 and TRBJ1-1, with D possibly TRBD1 on 6 matching bases. CDR1 is MNHEY, CDR2 SVGAGI, per germline. V shed 10 bases and J shed 5 bases, with 11 bases lying between them. CDR3 length: 11 amino acids. The CDR3 loop is CANRGGTEAFF. The CDR3 DNA follows: TGTGCCAACAGAGGGGGAACTGAAGCTTTCTTT.